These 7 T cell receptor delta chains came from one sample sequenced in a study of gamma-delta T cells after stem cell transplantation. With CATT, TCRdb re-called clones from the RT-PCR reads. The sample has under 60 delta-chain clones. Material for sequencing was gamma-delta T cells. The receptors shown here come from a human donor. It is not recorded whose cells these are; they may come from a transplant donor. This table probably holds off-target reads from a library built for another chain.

This CDR3 reads CACFKVLGDTVSSWDTRQMFF. DNA of the CDR3: TGTGCCTGCTTCAAGGTACTGGGGGATACTGTCTCCTCCTGGGACACCCGACAGATGTTTTTC. The rearrangement joins TRDV2 to TRDJ3; 12 bases align to TRDD3. Germline trimming cut 7 bases from V and 0 bases from J; bases unmatched to any gene: 15. The germline CDR1 and CDR2 sequences are GEAIGNYY and EKD. This CDR3 is built from 21 residues.

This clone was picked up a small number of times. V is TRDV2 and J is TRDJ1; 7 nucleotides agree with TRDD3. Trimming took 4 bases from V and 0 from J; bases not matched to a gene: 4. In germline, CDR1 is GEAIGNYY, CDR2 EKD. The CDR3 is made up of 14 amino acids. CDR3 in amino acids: CACDGGIHTDKLIF. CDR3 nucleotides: TGTGCCTGTGATGGGGGGATCCACACCGATAAACTCATCTTT.

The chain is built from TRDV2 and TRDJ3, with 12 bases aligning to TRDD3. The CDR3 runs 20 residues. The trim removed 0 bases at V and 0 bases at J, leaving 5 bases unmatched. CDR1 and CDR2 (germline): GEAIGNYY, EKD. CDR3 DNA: TGTGCCTGTGACACCGTACTGGGGGATACAAGCTCCTGGGACACCCGACAGATGTTTTTC. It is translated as CACDTVLGDTSSWDTRQMFF.

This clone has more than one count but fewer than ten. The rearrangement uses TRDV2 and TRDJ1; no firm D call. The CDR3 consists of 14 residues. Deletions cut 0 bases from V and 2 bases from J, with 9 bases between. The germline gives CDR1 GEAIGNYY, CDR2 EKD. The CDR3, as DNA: TGTGCCTGTGACACCGGGACTTTAACCGATAAACTCATCTTT. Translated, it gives CACDTGTLTDKLIF.

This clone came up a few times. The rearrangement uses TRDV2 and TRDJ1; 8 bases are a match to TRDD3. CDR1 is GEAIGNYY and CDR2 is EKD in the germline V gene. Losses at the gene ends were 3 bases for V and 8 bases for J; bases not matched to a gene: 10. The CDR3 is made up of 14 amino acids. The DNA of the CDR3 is TGTGCCTGTGACGCCCTGGGGGAAGAAATCAAACTCATCTTT. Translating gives CACDALGEEIKLIF.

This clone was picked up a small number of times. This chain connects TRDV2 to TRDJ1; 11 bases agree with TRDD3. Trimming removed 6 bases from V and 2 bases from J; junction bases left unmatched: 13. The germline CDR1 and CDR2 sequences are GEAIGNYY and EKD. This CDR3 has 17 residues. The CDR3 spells CACSPGGYQPNTDKLIF. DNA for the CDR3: TGTGCCTGTTCTCCTGGGGGATACCAGCCGAATACCGATAAACTCATCTTT.

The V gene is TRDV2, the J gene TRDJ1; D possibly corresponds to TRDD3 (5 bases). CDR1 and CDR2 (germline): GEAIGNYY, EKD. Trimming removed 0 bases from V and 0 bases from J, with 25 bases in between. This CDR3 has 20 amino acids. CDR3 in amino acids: CACDTKGTLSRVIDTDKLIF. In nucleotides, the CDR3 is TGTGCCTGTGACACCAAGGGGACTTTGAGCCGTGTGATTGACACCGATAAACTCATCTTT.